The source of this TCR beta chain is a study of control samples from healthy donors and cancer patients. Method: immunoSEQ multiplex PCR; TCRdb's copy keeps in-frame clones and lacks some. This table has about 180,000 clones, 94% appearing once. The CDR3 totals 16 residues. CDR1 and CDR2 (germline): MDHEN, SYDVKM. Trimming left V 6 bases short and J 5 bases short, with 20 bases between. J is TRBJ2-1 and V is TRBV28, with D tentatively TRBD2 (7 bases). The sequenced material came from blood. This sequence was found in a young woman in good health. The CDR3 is CASSPVGGGSHNEQFF. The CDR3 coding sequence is TGTGCCAGCAGCCCTGTAGGGGGAGGGTCCCACAATGAGCAGTTCTTC.